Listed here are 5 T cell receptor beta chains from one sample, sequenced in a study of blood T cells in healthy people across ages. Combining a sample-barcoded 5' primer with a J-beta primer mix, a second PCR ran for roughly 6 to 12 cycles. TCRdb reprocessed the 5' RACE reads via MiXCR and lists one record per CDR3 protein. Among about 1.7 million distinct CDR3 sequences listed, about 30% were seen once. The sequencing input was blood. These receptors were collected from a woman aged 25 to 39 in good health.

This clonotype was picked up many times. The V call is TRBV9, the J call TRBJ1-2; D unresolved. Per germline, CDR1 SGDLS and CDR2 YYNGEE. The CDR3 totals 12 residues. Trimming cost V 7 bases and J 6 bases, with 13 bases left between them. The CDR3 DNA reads TGTGCCAGCTACAGAACTGGGGATGGCTACACCTTC. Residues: CASYRTGDGYTF. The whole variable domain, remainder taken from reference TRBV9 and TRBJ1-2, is DSGVTQTPKHLITATGQRVTLRCSPRSGDLSVYWYQQSLDQGLQFLIQYYNGEERAKGNILERFSAQQFPDLHSELNLSSLELGDSALYFCASYRTGDGYTFGSGTRLTVV.

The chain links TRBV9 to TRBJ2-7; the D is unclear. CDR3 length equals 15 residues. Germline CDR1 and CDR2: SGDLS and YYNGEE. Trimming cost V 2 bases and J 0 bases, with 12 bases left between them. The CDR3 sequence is CASSVSDGPSYEQYF. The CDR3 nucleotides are TGTGCCAGCAGCGTTTCTGACGGCCCCTCCTACGAGCAGTACTTC.

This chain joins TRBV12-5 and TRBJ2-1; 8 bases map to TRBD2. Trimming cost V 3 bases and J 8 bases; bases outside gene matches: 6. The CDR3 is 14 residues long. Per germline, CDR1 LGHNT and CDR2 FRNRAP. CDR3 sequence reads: CASGLLLAADEQFF. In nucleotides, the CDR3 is TGTGCTAGTGGTTTATTACTAGCGGCAGATGAGCAGTTCTTC.

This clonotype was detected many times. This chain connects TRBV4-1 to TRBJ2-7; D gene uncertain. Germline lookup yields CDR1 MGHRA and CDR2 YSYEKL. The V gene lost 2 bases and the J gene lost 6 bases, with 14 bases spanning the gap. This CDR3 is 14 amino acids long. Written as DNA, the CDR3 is TGCGCCAGCAGCCAACCGCTGGGAACCGGCGAGCAGTACTTC. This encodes CASSQPLGTGEQYF.

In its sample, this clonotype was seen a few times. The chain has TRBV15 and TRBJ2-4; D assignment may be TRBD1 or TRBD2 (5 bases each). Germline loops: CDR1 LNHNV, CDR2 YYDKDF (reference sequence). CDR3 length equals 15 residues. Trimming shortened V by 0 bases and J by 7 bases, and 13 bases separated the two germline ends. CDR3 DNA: TGTGCCACCAGCAGAGATTCAGAGGGGTGGAACATTCAGTACTTC. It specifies CATSRDSEGWNIQYF.